The 18 T cell receptor beta chains below all came from one sample that was sequenced in a study of CD8 T cells in Susac syndrome. RNA in amounts of 0.5 to 1 ug was reverse transcribed with random hexamers. Via MiXCR, TCRdb re-called the immunoSEQ multiplex PCR reads, giving one row per CDR3 protein. Among around 170,000 distinct CDR3 sequences listed, roughly 95% were seen once. Sequencing input: CD8+ T cells from PBMCs. The source of these receptors is a human donor with multiple sclerosis.

This rearrangement joins TRBV13 to TRBJ2-5, with 9 bases identical to TRBD2. CDR1 and CDR2 (germline): PRHDT, FYEKMQ (reference sequence). CDR3 size: 16 residues. The V gene end was trimmed by 6 bases and the J gene end by 2 bases; junction bases not matched to a gene: 10. CDR3 region: CASSSPPSGEQETQYF. CDR3 DNA: TGTGCCAGCAGTTCCCCACCTAGCGGGGAACAAGAGACCCAGTACTTC.

V is TRBV11-2 and J is TRBJ1-2; D is undetermined. The CDR3 is made up of 17 amino acids. CDR1 and CDR2 from the germline V gene are SGHAT and FQNNGV. Trimming stripped 5 bases from V and 0 bases from J, with 19 bases between. Written as DNA, the CDR3 is TGTGCCAGCAGCGAGGTACCCTCGGGGAGATCTAACTATGGCTACACCTTC. It codes for CASSEVPSGRSNYGYTF.

This rearrangement joins TRBV20-1 to TRBJ2-1, with 13 bases identical to TRBD2. Germline CDR1 reads DFQATT; CDR2 reads SNEGSKA (reference sequence). V lost 0 bases and J lost 0; bases outside the gene matches: 8. The CDR3 loop spans 19 amino acids. CDR3 region: CSARDRAGTSGASYNEQFF. CDR3 coding DNA: TGCAGTGCTAGAGATCGAGCAGGGACTAGCGGGGCCTCCTACAATGAGCAGTTCTTC.

The gene calls are TRBV4-1 and TRBJ1-1; D not certain. This CDR3 has 17 amino acids. Trimming took off 3 bases at V and 3 bases at J, with 20 bases between the two ends. In germline, CDR1 is MGHRA, CDR2 YSYEKL. DNA of the CDR3: TGCGCCAGCAGCCAGCCGAGGACGGTGAAAGTATACACTGAAGCTTTCTTT. Its translation is CASSQPRTVKVYTEAFF.

The J gene is TRBJ2-7, the V gene TRBV29-1; 7 bases line up with TRBD2. V lost 6 bases, J lost 5 bases, and 7 bases stayed unmatched. The CDR3 contains 12 residues. Germline V lookup: CDR1 SQVTM, CDR2 ANQGSEA. CDR3 nucleotide sequence: TGCAGCGTGTGGACTAGTGGCCACGAGCAGTACTTC. Translation: CSVWTSGHEQYF.

CDR3 nucleotide sequence: TGTGCCAGCAGCTCCGAGACTACACCCACCATCTACGAGCAGTACTTC. The encoded protein is CASSSETTPTIYEQYF. The rearrangement links TRBV6-6 to TRBJ2-7, with D possibly being TRBD2 (5 bases). The CDR3 length is 16 residues. CDR1 is MNHNY, CDR2 SVGAGI, per germline (reference sequence). V was cut by 6 bases and J by 3 bases, with 21 bases left in between.

This sequence joins TRBV13 and TRBJ2-1, with D possibly being TRBD1 (6 bases). The CDR3 totals 15 residues. Germline V gives CDR1 PRHDT, CDR2 FYEKMQ (reference sequence). V lost 4 bases, J lost 2 bases, and 12 bases lay in between. CDR3 bases: TGTGCCAGCAGCTCCACGGACAGCACCTACAATGAGCAGTTCTTC. Its translation: CASSSTDSTYNEQFF.

The rearrangement links TRBV29-1 to TRBJ2-7; 8 bases are a match to TRBD1. The germline V gene encodes CDR1 SQVTM and CDR2 ANQGSEA. The junction had 11 bases not matched to a gene; V was cut back by 6 bases and J by 4 bases. The length of the CDR3 is 14 residues. CDR3: CSVEMGTGPYEQYF. CDR3 nucleotides: TGCAGCGTCGAGATGGGGACAGGCCCTTACGAGCAGTACTTC.

The rearrangement joins TRBV29-1 to TRBJ2-1, with 10 bases matching TRBD1. There are 15 residues in the CDR3. V shed 1 base and J 10 bases; nucleotides not matched to a gene: 10. Germline CDR1 reads SQVTM; CDR2 reads ANQGSEA. The CDR3 reads CSVEALGQGVVEQFF. DNA for the CDR3: TGCAGCGTTGAAGCTCTCGGACAGGGGGTAGTGGAGCAGTTCTTC.

The chain carries TRBV7-9 and TRBJ2-7; the D is unclear. The CDR3 contains 14 residues. Germline V gene lookup returns CDR1 SEHNR and CDR2 FQNEAQ (reference sequence). V was clipped by 4 bases and J by 9 bases, with 19 bases between them. CDR3 amino acids: CASSSPGNLPGQYF. The CDR3 bases are TGTGCCAGCAGCTCGCCGGGCAACCTGCCGGGGCAGTACTTC.

The sample holds one count of this clonotype. V usage is TRBV27 and J usage is TRBJ1-4; perhaps TRBD1 as D (5 bases). Germline V gene lookup returns CDR1 MNHEY and CDR2 SMNVEV (reference sequence). The germline V and J ends were trimmed by 3 bases and 7 bases, with 9 bases remaining between them. This CDR3 comprises 13 residues. This chain's CDR3 is CASSFWGGEKLFF. The CDR3 nucleotides are TGTGCCAGCAGTTTTTGGGGGGGTGAAAAACTGTTTTTT.

V and J are TRBV3-1 and TRBJ2-3; TRBD2 matches 7 bases. The CDR3 spans 14 residues. V lost 0 bases to trimming and J lost 10 bases; unmatched junction nucleotides: 7. CDR1 is LGHDT and CDR2 is YNNKEL in the germline V gene (reference sequence). The CDR3 spells CASSQDPGGTAQYF. The CDR3 DNA sequence: TGTGCCAGCAGCCAAGATCCCGGGGGGACTGCGCAGTATTTT.

The rearrangement links TRBV28 to TRBJ2-1; 11 bases are a match to TRBD2. The length of the CDR3 is 17 residues. Unmatched junction bases numbered 15, after V lost 7 bases and J lost 7 bases. The germline V gene has CDR1 MDHEN and CDR2 SYDVKM. CDR3 residues: CASTYGLAGSLGNEQFF. In DNA, the CDR3 is TGTGCCAGCACCTACGGACTAGCGGGTTCCTTGGGTAATGAGCAGTTCTTC.

The chain joins TRBV28 to TRBJ2-7, with D possibly being TRBD1 (5 bases). Trimming stripped 1 base from V and 5 bases from J, with 24 bases between. This CDR3 contains 18 residues. Germline V gene data show CDR1 as MDHEN and CDR2 as SYDVKM. The CDR3 loop is CASSLSPGHPSHHDEQYF. The CDR3 nucleotides are TGTGCCAGCAGTTTATCCCCCGGACATCCATCACATCACGACGAGCAGTACTTC.

J is TRBJ1-2 and V is TRBV5-1; 7 nucleotides line up with TRBD1. Losses at the gene ends were 0 bases for V and 4 bases for J; bases not matched to a gene: 9. Germline V gene sequence: CDR1 SGHRS, CDR2 YFSETQ. The CDR3 is made up of 16 amino acids. The CDR3 region has the DNA TGCGCCAGCAGCTTGGGAAGCGACAGGGCCGGCTATGGCTACACCTTC. Protein: CASSLGSDRAGYGYTF.

The genes are TRBV7-9 and TRBJ2-7, with TRBD1 as a possible D gene (6 bases). Germline V CDR1 and CDR2: SEHNR, FQNEAQ (reference sequence). The V gene lost 5 bases and the J gene lost 1 base, with 12 bases spanning the gap. The CDR3 has 14 residues. The CDR3 region has the DNA TGTGCCAGCAGCCTAAAACAGGGTTCCTACGAGCAGTACTTC. Its translation is CASSLKQGSYEQYF.

The chain combines TRBV27 with TRBJ2-7, with TRBD2 as a possible D gene (6 bases). The CDR3 is 16 residues long. CDR1 and CDR2 from the germline V gene are MNHEY and SMNVEV (reference sequence). V was shortened by 4 bases and J by 3 bases, with 19 bases between the two germline ends. This CDR3 reads CASSSSTGTLVYEQYF. The CDR3 DNA reads as TGTGCCAGCAGTTCATCTACCGGGACTTTAGTCTACGAGCAGTACTTC.

This rearrangement joins TRBV7-8 to TRBJ2-7; 8 bases fit TRBD2. CDR3 size: 20 residues. The junction had 23 bases not matched to a gene; V was cut back by 4 bases and J by 3 bases. In germline, CDR1 is SGHVS, CDR2 FQNEAQ. The CDR3 is CASSYSSRGLGDRGCYEQYF. CDR3 bases: TGTGCCAGCAGCTATTCGTCCCGGGGACTAGGAGATCGGGGGTGCTACGAGCAGTACTTC.